These 25 T cell receptor beta chains share one sample of origin, sequenced in a study of CD8 T cells in ankylosing spondylitis (dated by TCRdb to about 2017). Library preparation was by 5' RACE. For sequencing, an Illumina HiSeq 2500 was employed. TCRdb reanalyzed the raw reads on its own, using fastp at Q25 for trimming and MiXCR for clone calling, and kept in-frame beta chains. Identical CDR3 proteins give one entry, which carries the most common genes and DNA. In this sample the table shows 200,000 to 300,000 distinct CDR3 sequences, around 7.8% of which occur a single time. Approximately 6.3% of the sample belongs to the ten largest clones. Sequencing input: blood, either unsorted or a sorted T cell fraction (not recorded which). The receptor source for this set is a male donor with ankylosing spondylitis or in good health (not recorded which).

This clonotype was observed many times. The genes are TRBV20-1 and TRBJ2-1; possibly TRBD2 for D (5 bases). With 5 bases removed from V and 0 bases from J, the gap between germline ends came to 11 bases. This CDR3 comprises 14 residues. CDR1 is DFQATT, CDR2 SNEGSKA, per germline (reference sequence). The chain's CDR3 is CSAVEGSSYNEQFF. The CDR3, as DNA: TGCAGTGCTGTAGAAGGGAGCTCCTACAATGAGCAGTTCTTC.

This clonotype was seen ten or more times. CDR3 sequence (DNA): TGTGCCAGCAGCTTAGTGGTGACTAGCGGAAACAATGAGCAGTTCTTC. Residues: CASSLVVTSGNNEQFF. The chain links TRBV7-2 to TRBJ2-1, with 9 bases lining up with TRBD2. The CDR3 extends over 16 amino acids. V lost 1 base, J lost 5 bases, and 6 bases stayed unmatched. Per the germline V gene, CDR1 is SGHTA and CDR2 is FQGNSA. Using reference TRBV7-2 and TRBJ2-1 for the parts outside the CDR3, the full variable domain is GAGVSQSPSNKVTEKGKDVELRCDPISGHTALYWYRQSLGQGLEFLIYFQGNSAPDKSGLPSDRFSAERTGGSVSTLTIQRTQQEDSAVYLCASSLVVTSGNNEQFFGPGTRLTVL.

This clonotype came up a few times. This rearrangement joins TRBV7-2 to TRBJ1-2; no clear D gene. Trimming removed 5 bases from V and 2 bases from J, with 6 bases in between. The CDR3 loop spans 12 amino acids. CDR1 and CDR2 from the germline V gene are SGHTA and FQGNSA. CDR3 sequence (DNA): TGTGCCAGCAGCAGCAGGAACTATGGCTACACCTTC. It translates to CASSSRNYGYTF.

The rearrangement links TRBV30 to TRBJ2-3, with TRBD1 matching 7 bases. The CDR3 consists of 14 residues. Germline CDR1 is GTSNPN and CDR2 is SVGIG (reference sequence). Trimming took 1 base from V and 6 from J; bases not matched to a gene: 7. CDR3 sequence: CAWSGGRGSDTQYF. CDR3 coding DNA: TGTGCCTGGAGTGGAGGCAGGGGGTCCGATACGCAGTATTTT.

This clonotype was seen repeatedly, ten times or more. This chain connects TRBV12-3 or TRBV12-4 to TRBJ2-2, with 10 bases that match TRBD2. The CDR3 is made up of 16 amino acids. V shed 10 bases, J shed 2 bases, and the junction held 10 bases outside the gene matches. The CDR3 nucleotides are TGTGCCACCTCGGTAGCGGGGGGCGCCAACACCGGGGAGCTGTTTTTT. Its protein product is CATSVAGGANTGELFF.

This clonotype has a count of ten or more. The V call is TRBV20-1, the J call TRBJ2-7; TRBD2 matches 8 bases. The germline V gene has CDR1 DFQATT and CDR2 SNEGSKA (reference sequence). V trimming: 6 bases; J trimming: 0 bases; junction bases outside the gene matches: 4. The CDR3 contains 13 residues. The CDR3, as DNA: TGCAGTGCCGGGGGGGGCAGCTCCTACGAGCAGTACTTC. This sequence encodes CSAGGGSSYEQYF.

The table lists this clonotype with many counts. This chain links TRBV12-3 or TRBV12-4 with TRBJ1-5; 7 nucleotides line up with TRBD1. V lost 6 bases and J lost 4; bases outside the gene matches: 6. The CDR3 is 14 residues long. CDR3 bases: TGTGCCAGCAGGATGGGACAGATTAATCAGCCCCAGCATTTT. It codes for CASRMGQINQPQHF.

Many counts were recorded for this clonotype. This chain links TRBV7-2 with TRBJ2-1; 7 bases agree with TRBD2. V trimming: 4 bases; J trimming: 4 bases; junction bases outside the gene matches: 7. CDR3 length equals 15 residues. The V gene's germline CDR1 is SGHTA and CDR2 FQGNSA. CDR3 nucleotide sequence: TGTGCCAGCAGCTCATGGGGGGGAGGGTACAATGAGCAGTTCTTC. Its translation: CASSSWGGGYNEQFF.

At least ten counts were recorded for this clonotype. The rearrangement links TRBV29-1 to TRBJ2-5; D unclear. V shed 0 bases and J shed 4 bases, with 15 bases lying between them. The CDR3 length is 15 residues. Germline-derived CDR1 and CDR2 are SQVTM and ANQGSEA. DNA of the CDR3: TGCAGCGTTGAAGATCGGGCCCGTGGGTCAGAGACCCAGTACTTC. This sequence encodes CSVEDRARGSETQYF.

This clonotype was seen repeatedly, ten times or more. The rearrangement uses TRBV2 and TRBJ1-4; D call uncertain. The V and J ends lost 11 bases and 0 bases respectively, with 7 bases between them. The CDR3 loop spans 12 amino acids. Germline CDR1 is SNHLY and CDR2 is FYNNEI. CDR3 bases: TGTGCCCAGCTTGCAACTAATGAAAAACTGTTTTTT. It yields the protein CAQLATNEKLFF.

This clonotype occurred a few times. The rearrangement links TRBV20-1 to TRBJ1-6, with D possibly being TRBD1 (6 bases). CDR1 is DFQATT and CDR2 is SNEGSKA in the germline V gene (reference sequence). CDR3 length equals 16 residues. The germline V and J ends were trimmed by 1 base and 7 bases, with 17 bases remaining between them. The CDR3, as DNA: TGCAGTGCTAGAGCTACGACAGGTAGTAGAAATTCACCCCTCCACTTT. This encodes CSARATTGSRNSPLHF.

This clonotype was observed at least ten times. The V gene is TRBV5-1, the J gene TRBJ1-6; 7 bases are a match to TRBD1. CDR3 length: 15 residues. The trim removed 6 bases at V and 4 bases at J, leaving 7 bases unmatched. Germline V gives CDR1 SGHRS, CDR2 YFSETQ. DNA of the CDR3: TGCGCCAGCATGACCGGGACAGATTATAATTCACCCCTCCACTTT. Residues: CASMTGTDYNSPLHF. Using reference TRBV5-1 and TRBJ1-6 for the parts outside the CDR3, the full variable domain is KAGVTQTPRYLIKTRGQQVTLSCSPISGHRSVSWYQQTPGQGLQFLFEYFSETQRNKGNFPGRFSGRQFSNSRSEMNVSTLELGDSALYLCASMTGTDYNSPLHFGNGTRLTVT.

This clonotype appeared many times. The rearrangement uses TRBV5-1 and TRBJ1-1; 7 bases agree with TRBD1. V was pared by 4 bases and J by 3 bases, with 6 bases of the junction left unmatched. The germline V gene has CDR1 SGHRS and CDR2 YFSETQ. This CDR3 contains 14 residues. CDR3 nucleotide sequence: TGCGCCAGCAGCCAGACAGGGCGCGACACTGAAGCTTTCTTT. Its protein product is CASSQTGRDTEAFF.

This clonotype was observed many times. The chain joins TRBV4-2 to TRBJ1-1; maybe TRBD1 (6 bases). CDR3 length: 13 residues. Germline V gene sequence: CDR1 LGHNA, CDR2 YNFKEQ. V gave up 3 bases and J gave up 8 bases, with 13 bases separating them. The CDR3 bases are TGTGCCAGCAGCCATGACGCAAGGGGGGAAGCTTTCTTT. This encodes CASSHDARGEAFF.

This clonotype was detected many times. The rearrangement uses TRBV9 and TRBJ1-1, with D perhaps TRBD1 (6 bases). Between the trimmed V and J ends, which lost 3 bases and 0 bases, there was a span of 12 bases. Germline V lookup: CDR1 SGDLS, CDR2 YYNGEE. CDR3 length: 15 amino acids. The CDR3 loop reads CASSGSRDMNTEAFF. For the CDR3, the DNA is TGTGCCAGCAGCGGATCTCGGGACATGAACACTGAAGCTTTCTTT.

This clonotype was detected many times. The chain recombines TRBV12-3 or TRBV12-4 with TRBJ1-5; TRBD1 might be the D (6 bases). V was shortened by 6 bases and J by 0 bases, with 15 bases between the two germline ends. The CDR3 has 16 residues. CDR3 coding DNA: TGTGCCAGCAGCTCGGGGGGGCAGATTAGCAATCAGCCCCAGCATTTT. Its translation: CASSSGGQISNQPQHF.

This clonotype has ten or more counts. This rearrangement joins TRBV12-3 or TRBV12-4 to TRBJ2-2; no definite D call. The CDR3 is 15 residues long. Trimming left V 6 bases short and J 2 bases short, with 13 bases between. This CDR3 reads CASSRGPLNTGELFF. The DNA for the CDR3 is TGTGCCAGCAGCCGTGGACCACTAAACACCGGGGAGCTGTTTTTT.

This clonotype has ten or more counts. The V call is TRBV18, the J call TRBJ2-1, with TRBD1 as a possible D gene (7 bases). The CDR3 has 13 residues. With 6 bases removed from V and 6 bases from J, the gap between germline ends came to 12 bases. Looked up from germline, CDR1 is KGHSH and CDR2 is LQKENI. CDR3 nucleotides: TGTGCCAGCTCCCAGGGGGGCGGCAATGAGCAGTTCTTC. Amino acids: CASSQGGGNEQFF.

J is TRBJ1-4 and V is TRBV27; D is possibly TRBD1 (6 bases). CDR3 length: 14 amino acids. V lost 5 bases, J lost 10 bases, and 17 bases lay in between. Per germline, CDR1 MNHEY and CDR2 SMNVEV (reference sequence). CDR3 loop: CASSPTGEVVKLFF. For the CDR3, the DNA is TGTGCCAGCAGTCCGACAGGAGAGGTGGTAAAACTGTTTTTT.

This clonotype was counted many times. V and J are TRBV12-3 or TRBV12-4 and TRBJ2-3; D is perhaps TRBD1 or TRBD2 (5 bases each). The CDR3 loop spans 14 amino acids. V lost 9 bases to trimming and J lost 1 base, with 14 bases between them. The CDR3 loop reads CASLQGEGTDTQYF. The CDR3 region has the DNA TGTGCCAGTCTTCAGGGAGAGGGCACAGATACGCAGTATTTT.

The table lists this clonotype with many counts. This chain joins TRBV7-2 and TRBJ2-5, with unresolved D. The germline gives CDR1 SGHTA, CDR2 FQGNSA. V lost 4 bases and J lost 9, with 9 bases in between. The CDR3 has 11 amino acids. The CDR3 DNA follows: TGTGCCAGCAGCTCCGGGTTAGCCCAGTACTTC. This sequence encodes CASSSGLAQYF. Full variable domain (remainder filled in from reference TRBV7-2 and TRBJ2-5): GAGVSQSPSNKVTEKGKDVELRCDPISGHTALYWYRQSLGQGLEFLIYFQGNSAPDKSGLPSDRFSAERTGGSVSTLTIQRTQQEDSAVYLCASSSGLAQYFGPGTRLLVL.

The sample holds a few counts of this clonotype. The chain employs TRBV20-1 and TRBJ2-3; TRBD2 agrees at 12 bases. The V gene's germline CDR1 is DFQATT and CDR2 SNEGSKA (reference sequence). Unmatched junction bases numbered 1, after V lost 4 bases and J lost 5 bases. The CDR3 extends over 13 amino acids. The CDR3 DNA reads TGCAGTGCTAAACTAGCGGGAGGAGATACGCAGTATTTT. It encodes CSAKLAGGDTQYF.

This clonotype came up many times. The chain employs TRBV7-8 and TRBJ2-1; 10 nucleotides agree with TRBD1. V lost 5 bases and J lost 8; bases outside the gene matches: 9. Germline V gives CDR1 SGHVS, CDR2 FQNEAQ. CDR3 length: 15 residues. CDR3 in amino acids: CASSHGQGGFDEQFF. CDR3 coding DNA: TGTGCCAGCAGCCATGGACAGGGGGGTTTTGATGAGCAGTTCTTC.

V gene TRBV12-3 or TRBV12-4 combines with J gene TRBJ2-7; D may be TRBD1 (5 bases). CDR3 length equals 11 residues. Trimming pared 7 bases from V and 7 bases from J, leaving 11 bases between. Here the CDR3 DNA reads TGTGCCAGCACCACAGGTGGGGAGCAGTACTTC. Translated, it gives CASTTGGEQYF.

This clonotype was seen repeatedly, ten times or more. The rearrangement uses TRBV5-1 and TRBJ2-3; no firm D call. The CDR3 consists of 15 residues. The V and J ends lost 4 bases and 4 bases respectively, with 16 bases between them. The V gene's germline CDR1 is SGHRS and CDR2 YFSETQ. CDR3 in DNA: TGCGCCAGCAGCCTAACCACTTCTACTCCAGATACGCAGTATTTT. It is translated as CASSLTTSTPDTQYF.